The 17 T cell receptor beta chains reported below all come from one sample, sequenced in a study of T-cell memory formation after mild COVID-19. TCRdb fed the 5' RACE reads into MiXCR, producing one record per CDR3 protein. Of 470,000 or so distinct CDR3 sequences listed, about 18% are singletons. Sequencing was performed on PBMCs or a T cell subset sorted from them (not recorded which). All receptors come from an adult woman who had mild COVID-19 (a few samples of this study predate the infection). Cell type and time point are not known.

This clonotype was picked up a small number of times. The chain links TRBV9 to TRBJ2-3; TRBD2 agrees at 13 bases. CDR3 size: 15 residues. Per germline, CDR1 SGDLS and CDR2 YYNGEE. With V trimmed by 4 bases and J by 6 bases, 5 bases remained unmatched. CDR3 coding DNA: TGTGCCAGCAGCTCGGGGACTAGCGGGGCCGATACGCAGTATTTT. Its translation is CASSSGTSGADTQYF.

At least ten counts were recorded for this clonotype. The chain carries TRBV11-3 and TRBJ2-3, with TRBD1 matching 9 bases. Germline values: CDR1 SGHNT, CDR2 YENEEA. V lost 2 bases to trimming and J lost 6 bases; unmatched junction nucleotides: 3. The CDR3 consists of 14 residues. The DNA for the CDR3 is TGTGCCAGCAGCTTAAGGACAGGGGAGGATACGCAGTATTTT. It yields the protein CASSLRTGEDTQYF.

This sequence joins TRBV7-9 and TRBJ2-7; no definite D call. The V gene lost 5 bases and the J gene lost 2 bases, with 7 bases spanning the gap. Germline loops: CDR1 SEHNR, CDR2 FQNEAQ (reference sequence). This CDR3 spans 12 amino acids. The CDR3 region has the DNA TGTGCCAGCAGCAAATCAGCCTACGAGCAGTACTTC. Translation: CASSKSAYEQYF.

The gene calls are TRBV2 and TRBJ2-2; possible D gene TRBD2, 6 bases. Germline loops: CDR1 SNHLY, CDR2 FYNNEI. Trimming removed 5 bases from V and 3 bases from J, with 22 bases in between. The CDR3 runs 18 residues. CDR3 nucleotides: TGTGCCAGCAGTCTACAGGATGATTGGGAGGAGGACACCGGGGAGCTGTTTTTT. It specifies CASSLQDDWEEDTGELFF.

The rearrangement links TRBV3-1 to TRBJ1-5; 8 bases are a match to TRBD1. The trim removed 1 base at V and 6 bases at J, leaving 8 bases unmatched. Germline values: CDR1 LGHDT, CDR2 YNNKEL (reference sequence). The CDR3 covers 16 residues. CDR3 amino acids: CASSQGLTGAGQPQHF. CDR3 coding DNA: TGTGCCAGCAGCCAAGGTCTGACAGGGGCCGGTCAGCCCCAGCATTTT.

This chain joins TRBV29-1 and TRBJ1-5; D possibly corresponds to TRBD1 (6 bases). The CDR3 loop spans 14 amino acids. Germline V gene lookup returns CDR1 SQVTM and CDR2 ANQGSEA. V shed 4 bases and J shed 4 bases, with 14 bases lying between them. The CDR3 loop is CSVVEDRPNQPQHF. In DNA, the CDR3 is TGCAGCGTTGTGGAGGACAGACCGAATCAGCCCCAGCATTTT. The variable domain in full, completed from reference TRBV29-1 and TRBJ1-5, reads SAVISQKPSRDICQRGTSLTIQCQVDSQVTMMFWYRQQPGQSLTLIATANQGSEATYESGFVIDKFPISRPNLTFSTLTVSNMSPEDSSIYLCSVVEDRPNQPQHFGDGTRLSIL.

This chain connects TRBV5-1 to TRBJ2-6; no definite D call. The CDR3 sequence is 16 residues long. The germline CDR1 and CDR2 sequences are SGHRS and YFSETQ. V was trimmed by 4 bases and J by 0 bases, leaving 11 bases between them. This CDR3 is CASSAKAPSGANVLTF. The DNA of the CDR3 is TGCGCCAGCAGCGCGAAAGCCCCCTCTGGGGCCAACGTCCTGACTTTC.

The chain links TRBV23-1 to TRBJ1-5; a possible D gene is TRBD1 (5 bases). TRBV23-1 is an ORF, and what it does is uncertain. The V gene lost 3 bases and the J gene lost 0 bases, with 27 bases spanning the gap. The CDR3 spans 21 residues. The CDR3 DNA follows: TGCGCCAGCAGTCACCTGGGGGATCGGGGAAGACTGCCCCATAGCAATCAGCCCCAGCATTTT. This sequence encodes CASSHLGDRGRLPHSNQPQHF.

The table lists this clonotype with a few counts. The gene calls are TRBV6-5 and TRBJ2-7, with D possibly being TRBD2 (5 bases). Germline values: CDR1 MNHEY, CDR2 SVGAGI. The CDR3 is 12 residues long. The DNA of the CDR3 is TGTGTTAGTGGAGGTTGGGACTACGAGCAGTACTTC. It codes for CVSGGWDYEQYF.

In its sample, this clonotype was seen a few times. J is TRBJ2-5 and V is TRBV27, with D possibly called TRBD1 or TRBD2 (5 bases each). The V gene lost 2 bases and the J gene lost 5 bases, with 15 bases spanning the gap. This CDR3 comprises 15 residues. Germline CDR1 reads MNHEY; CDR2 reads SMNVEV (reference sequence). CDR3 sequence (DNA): TGTGCCAGCAGTTTAGCCCCGGGACCAACGGAGACCCAGTACTTC. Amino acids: CASSLAPGPTETQYF.

CDR3 in DNA: TGCAGTGCTAGATCGCGGAACACTGAAGCTTTCTTT. Protein: CSARSRNTEAFF. The gene calls are TRBV20-1 and TRBJ1-1; D uncertain. Trimming stripped 2 bases from V and 1 base from J, with 5 bases between. CDR1 and CDR2 (germline): DFQATT, SNEGSKA (reference sequence). The CDR3 consists of 12 residues.

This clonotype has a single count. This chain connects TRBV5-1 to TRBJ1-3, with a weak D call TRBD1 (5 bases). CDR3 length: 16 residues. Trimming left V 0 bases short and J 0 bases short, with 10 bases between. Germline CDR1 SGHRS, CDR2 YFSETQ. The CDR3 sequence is CASSLEGISSGNTIYF. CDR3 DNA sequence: TGCGCCAGCAGCTTGGAGGGGATATCCTCTGGAAACACCATATATTTT. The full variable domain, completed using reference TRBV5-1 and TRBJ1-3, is KAGVTQTPRYLIKTRGQQVTLSCSPISGHRSVSWYQQTPGQGLQFLFEYFSETQRNKGNFPGRFSGRQFSNSRSEMNVSTLELGDSALYLCASSLEGISSGNTIYFGEGSWLTVV.

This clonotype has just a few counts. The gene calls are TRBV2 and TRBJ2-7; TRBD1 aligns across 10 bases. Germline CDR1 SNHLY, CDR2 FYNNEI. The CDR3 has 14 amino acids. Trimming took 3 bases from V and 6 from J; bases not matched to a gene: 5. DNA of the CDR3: TGTGCCAGCAGTGAGGACAGGGGGATTGTCGAGCAGTACTTC. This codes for CASSEDRGIVEQYF.

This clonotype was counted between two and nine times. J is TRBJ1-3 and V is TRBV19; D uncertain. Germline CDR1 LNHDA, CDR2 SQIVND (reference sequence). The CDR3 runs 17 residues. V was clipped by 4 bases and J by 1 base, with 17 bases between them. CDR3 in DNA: TGTGCCAGTAGTACCCGTCCGAATTGGGCTTCTGGAAACACCATATATTTT. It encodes CASSTRPNWASGNTIYF.

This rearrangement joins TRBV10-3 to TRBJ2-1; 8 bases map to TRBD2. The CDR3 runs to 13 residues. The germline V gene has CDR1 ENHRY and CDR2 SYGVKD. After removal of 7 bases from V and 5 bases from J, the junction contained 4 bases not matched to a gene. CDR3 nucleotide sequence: TGTGCCATCACGGGACTAGAGAACAATGAGCAGTTCTTC. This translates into CAITGLENNEQFF.

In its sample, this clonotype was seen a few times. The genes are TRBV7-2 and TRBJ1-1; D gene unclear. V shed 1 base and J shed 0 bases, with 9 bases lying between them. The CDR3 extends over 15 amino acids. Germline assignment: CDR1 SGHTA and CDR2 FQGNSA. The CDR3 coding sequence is TGTGCCAGCAGCTTAGTCTCCGTGTTGAACACTGAAGCTTTCTTT. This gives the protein CASSLVSVLNTEAFF.

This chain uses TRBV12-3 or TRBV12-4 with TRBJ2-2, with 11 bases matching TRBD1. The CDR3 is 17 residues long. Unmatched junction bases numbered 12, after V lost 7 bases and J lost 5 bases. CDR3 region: CASTPTQGQGGTGELFF. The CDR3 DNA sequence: TGTGCCAGCACCCCAACCCAGGGACAGGGGGGGACCGGGGAGCTGTTTTTT.